These 6 T cell receptor beta chains share one sample of origin, sequenced in a study of CD8+CD57+ T cells in acquired aplastic anemia. TCR beta VDJ and CDR3 profiling used genomic DNA as template. Each CDR3 protein is one row after TCRdb ran MiXCR on the reads. In the table there are 200,000 to 250,000 distinct CDR3 sequences, under 55% of which are singletons. Before being chosen for sequencing, patients had shown CD8+CD57+ cell expansion by flow cytometry. Material: sorted CD4+, CD8+, or CD8+CD57+ T cells (not recorded which) from PBMCs. The source of these receptors is a human donor with aplastic anemia.

This clonotype was picked up many times. The chain employs TRBV11-2 and TRBJ1-1; D is unclear. CDR3 length: 13 residues. V lost 3 bases to trimming and J lost 5 bases, with 10 bases between them. Germline-derived CDR1 and CDR2 are SGHAT and FQNNGV. The CDR3 region has the DNA TGTGCCAGCAGCTTGTTCGGGGAAACTGAAGCTTTCTTT. It translates to CASSLFGETEAFF.

The gene calls are TRBV6-5 and TRBJ1-2, with D perhaps matching TRBD2 (6 bases). The end of the DNA aligns better with TRBJ2-7, so the J call may be wrong. Per germline, CDR1 MNHEY and CDR2 SVGAGI. This CDR3 comprises 14 residues. CDR3 sequence reads: CASSYSGGFYEQYF. The CDR3 nucleotides are TGTGCCAGCAGTTACTCAGGAGGGTTCTACGAGCAGTACTTC.

This clonotype came up many times. V gene TRBV11-3 combines with J gene TRBJ1-2; 7 bases map to TRBD1. CDR1 is SGHNT, CDR2 YENEEA, per germline. V dropped 5 bases and J dropped 1; count of bases not matched to a gene: 7. CDR3 length equals 15 residues. CDR3 bases: TGTGCCAGCAGCCCCCCGGGACAGTATAACTATGGCTACACCTTC. Its protein product is CASSPPGQYNYGYTF.

Notes on this clonotype: The junction departs from the called germline gene at one end, perhaps through a read error. The rearrangement joins TRBV6-5 to TRBJ2-5; possible D gene TRBD2, 6 bases. The CDR3 loop spans 14 amino acids. Germline V gene sequence: CDR1 MNHEY, CDR2 SVGAGI. The DNA for the CDR3 is TGTGCCAGCGGGCGGGGTAGGGACCAAGAGACCCTGTACTTC. It translates to CASGRGRDQETLYF.

This rearrangement joins TRBV7-3 to TRBJ2-7; 7 nucleotides line up with TRBD1. The germline V gene encodes CDR1 SGHTA and CDR2 FQGTGA. The CDR3 totals 16 residues. The trim removed 5 bases at V and 2 bases at J, leaving 12 bases unmatched. In DNA, the CDR3 is TGTGCCAGCAGCCAAGAGAAACAGGGGCGACCCTACGAGCAGTACTTC. It is translated as CASSQEKQGRPYEQYF.

The chain links TRBV5-4 to TRBJ1-2; TRBD1 is a possible D gene (6 bases). Germline V lookup: CDR1 SGHNT, CDR2 YYREEE (reference sequence). CDR3 size: 15 residues. V was pared by 9 bases and J by 4 bases, with 22 bases between. CDR3 region: CATNRQGRRIYGYTF. The CDR3 DNA reads TGTGCCACCAATCGTCAGGGGCGCCGAATCTATGGCTACACCTTC.